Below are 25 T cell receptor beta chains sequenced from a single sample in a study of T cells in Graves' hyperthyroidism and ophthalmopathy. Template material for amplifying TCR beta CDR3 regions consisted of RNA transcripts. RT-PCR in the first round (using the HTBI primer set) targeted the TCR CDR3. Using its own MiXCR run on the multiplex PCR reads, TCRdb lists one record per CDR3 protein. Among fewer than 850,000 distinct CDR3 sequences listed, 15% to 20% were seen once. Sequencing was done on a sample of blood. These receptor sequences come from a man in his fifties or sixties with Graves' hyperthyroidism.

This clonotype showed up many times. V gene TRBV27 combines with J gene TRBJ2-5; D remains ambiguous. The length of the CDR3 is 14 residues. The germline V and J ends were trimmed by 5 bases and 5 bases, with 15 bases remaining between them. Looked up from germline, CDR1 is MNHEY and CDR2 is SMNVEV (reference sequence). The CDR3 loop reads CASSPAPSGETQYF. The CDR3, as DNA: TGTGCCAGCAGTCCCGCCCCTAGTGGGGAGACCCAGTACTTC.

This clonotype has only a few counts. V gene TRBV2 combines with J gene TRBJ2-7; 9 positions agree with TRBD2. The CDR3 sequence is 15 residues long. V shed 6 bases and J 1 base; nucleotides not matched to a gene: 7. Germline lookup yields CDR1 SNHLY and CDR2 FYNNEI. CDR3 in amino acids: CASRATSGFSYEQYF. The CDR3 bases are TGTGCCAGCAGGGCGACTAGCGGATTTTCCTACGAGCAGTACTTC.

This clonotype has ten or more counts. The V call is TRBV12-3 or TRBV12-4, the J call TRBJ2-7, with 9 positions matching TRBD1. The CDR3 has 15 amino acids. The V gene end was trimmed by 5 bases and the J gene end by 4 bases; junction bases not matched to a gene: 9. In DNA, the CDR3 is TGTGCCAGCAGTCCCCCACCGGGACAGGGTTACGAGCAGTACTTC. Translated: CASSPPPGQGYEQYF.

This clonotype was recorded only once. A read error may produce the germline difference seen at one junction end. CDR3 bases: TGTGCCATCTCACCGACGCAACAGGGAGAGCCCCAGCATTTT. Translated, it gives CAISPTQQGEPQHF. This chain joins TRBV18 and TRBJ1-5, with D possibly being TRBD1 (6 bases). The CDR3 has 14 residues. Germline V lookup: CDR1 KGHSH, CDR2 LQKENI. The full variable domain, completed using reference TRBV18 and TRBJ1-5, is NAGVMQNPRHLVRRRGQEARLRCSPMKGHSHVYWYRQLPEEGLKFMVYLQKENIIDESGMPKERFSAEFPKEGPSILRIQQVVRGDSAAYFCAISPTQQGEPQHFGDGTRLSIL.

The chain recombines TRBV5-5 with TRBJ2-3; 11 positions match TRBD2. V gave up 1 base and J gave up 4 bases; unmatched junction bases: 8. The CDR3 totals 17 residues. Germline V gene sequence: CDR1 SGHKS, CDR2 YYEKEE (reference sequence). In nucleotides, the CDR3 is TGTGCCAGCAGCTTGTGGCTAGCGGGAGGAGAAGCAGATACGCAGTATTTT. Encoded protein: CASSLWLAGGEADTQYF.

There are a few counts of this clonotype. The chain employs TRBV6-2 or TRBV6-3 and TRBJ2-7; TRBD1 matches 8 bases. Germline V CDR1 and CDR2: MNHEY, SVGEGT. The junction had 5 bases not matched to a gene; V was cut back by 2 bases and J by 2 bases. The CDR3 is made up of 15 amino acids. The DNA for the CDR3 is TGTGCCAGCAGTTACGGGACAGGACCTACCTACGAGCAGTACTTC. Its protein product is CASSYGTGPTYEQYF.

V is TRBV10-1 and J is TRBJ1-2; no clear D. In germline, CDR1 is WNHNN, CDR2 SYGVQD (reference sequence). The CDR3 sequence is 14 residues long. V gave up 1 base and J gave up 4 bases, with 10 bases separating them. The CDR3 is CASSEYSTPYGYTF. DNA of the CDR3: TGCGCCAGCAGTGAGTACTCGACCCCCTATGGCTACACCTTC.

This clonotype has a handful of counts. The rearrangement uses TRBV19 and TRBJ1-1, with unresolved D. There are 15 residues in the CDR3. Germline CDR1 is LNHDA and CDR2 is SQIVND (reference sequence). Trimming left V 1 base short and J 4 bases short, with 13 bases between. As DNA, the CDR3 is TGTGCCAGTAGTATAGCAGACGGCGGAGTCACTGAAGCTTTCTTT. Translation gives CASSIADGGVTEAFF.

The CDR3 sequence: CASSEGPTNEQFF. The CDR3 coding sequence is TGCGCCAGCAGCGAAGGACCTACCAATGAGCAGTTCTTC. The chain employs TRBV5-1 and TRBJ2-1; D remains unclear. CDR1 and CDR2 from the germline V gene are SGHRS and YFSETQ. V lost 4 bases and J 6 bases, leaving 11 bases between the germline ends. The CDR3 runs 13 residues.

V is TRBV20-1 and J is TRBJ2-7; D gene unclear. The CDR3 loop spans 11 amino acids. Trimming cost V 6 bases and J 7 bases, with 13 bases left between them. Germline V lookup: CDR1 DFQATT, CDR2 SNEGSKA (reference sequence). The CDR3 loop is CSATTRMEQYF. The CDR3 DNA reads TGCAGTGCCACTACAAGAATGGAGCAGTACTTC.

CDR3 region: CAILGAGGIHGQYF. The CDR3 region has the DNA TGTGCCATCCTAGGGGCGGGGGGGATCCACGGGCAGTACTTC. V is TRBV28 and J is TRBJ2-7, with 9 bases aligning to TRBD2. Germline CDR1 MDHEN, CDR2 SYDVKM. The CDR3 is made up of 14 amino acids. V lost 10 bases to trimming and J lost 9 bases; unmatched junction nucleotides: 16.

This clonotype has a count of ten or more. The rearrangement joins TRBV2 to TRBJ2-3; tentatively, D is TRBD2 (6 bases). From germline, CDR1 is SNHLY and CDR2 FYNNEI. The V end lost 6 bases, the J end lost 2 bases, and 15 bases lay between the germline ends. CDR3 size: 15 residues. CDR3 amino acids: CASRQEGGNTDTQYF. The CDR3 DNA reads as TGTGCCAGCAGGCAGGAGGGAGGTAACACAGATACGCAGTATTTT.

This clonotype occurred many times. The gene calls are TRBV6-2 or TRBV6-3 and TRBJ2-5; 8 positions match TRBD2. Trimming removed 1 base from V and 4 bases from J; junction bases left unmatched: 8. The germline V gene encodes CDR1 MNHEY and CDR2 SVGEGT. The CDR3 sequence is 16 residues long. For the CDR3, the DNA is TGTGCCAGCAGTTACTTGGCGGGAGGAGGGGGAGAGACCCAGTACTTC. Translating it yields CASSYLAGGGGETQYF.

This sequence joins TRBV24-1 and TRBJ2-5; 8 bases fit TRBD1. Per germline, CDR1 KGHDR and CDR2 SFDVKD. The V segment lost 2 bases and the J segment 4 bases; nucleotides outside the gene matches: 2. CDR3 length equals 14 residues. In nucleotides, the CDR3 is TGTGCCACCAGTGATTCCAGGGGGCGAGAGACCCAGTACTTC. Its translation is CATSDSRGRETQYF.

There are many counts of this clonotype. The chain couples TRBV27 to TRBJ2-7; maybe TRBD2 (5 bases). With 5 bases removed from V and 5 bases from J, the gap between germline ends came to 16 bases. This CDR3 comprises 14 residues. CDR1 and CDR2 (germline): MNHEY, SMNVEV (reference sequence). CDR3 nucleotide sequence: TGTGCCAGCAGTCCCCAACTAGGAGCCCACGAGCAGTACTTC. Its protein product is CASSPQLGAHEQYF.

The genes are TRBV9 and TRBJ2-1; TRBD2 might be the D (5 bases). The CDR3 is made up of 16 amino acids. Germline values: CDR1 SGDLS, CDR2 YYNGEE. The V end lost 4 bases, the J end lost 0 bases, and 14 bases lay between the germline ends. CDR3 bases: TGTGCCAGCAGCTCTCGAAGAACTAGCTCCTACAATGAGCAGTTCTTC. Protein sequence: CASSSRRTSSYNEQFF.

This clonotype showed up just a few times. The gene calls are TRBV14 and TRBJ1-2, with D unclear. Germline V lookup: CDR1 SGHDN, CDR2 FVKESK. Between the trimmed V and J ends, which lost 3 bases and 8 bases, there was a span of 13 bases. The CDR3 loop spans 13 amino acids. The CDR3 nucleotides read TGTGCCAGCAGCCATCTGCCCTCGGAGGGCTACACCTTC. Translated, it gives CASSHLPSEGYTF.

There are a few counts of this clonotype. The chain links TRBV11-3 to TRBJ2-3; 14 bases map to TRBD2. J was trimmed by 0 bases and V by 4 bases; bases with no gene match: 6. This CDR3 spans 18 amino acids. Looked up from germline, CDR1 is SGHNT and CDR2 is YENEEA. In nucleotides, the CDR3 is TGTGCCAGCAGCTCTGGACTAGCGGGAGGATCTAGCACAGATACGCAGTATTTT. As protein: CASSSGLAGGSSTDTQYF.

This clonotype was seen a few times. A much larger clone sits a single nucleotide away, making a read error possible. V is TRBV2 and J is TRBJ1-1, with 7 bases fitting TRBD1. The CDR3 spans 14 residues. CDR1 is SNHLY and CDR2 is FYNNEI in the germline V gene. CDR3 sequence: CASRLGQMNTEALF. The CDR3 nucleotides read TGTGCCAGCCGGTTGGGACAGATGAACACTGAAGCTCTCTTT.

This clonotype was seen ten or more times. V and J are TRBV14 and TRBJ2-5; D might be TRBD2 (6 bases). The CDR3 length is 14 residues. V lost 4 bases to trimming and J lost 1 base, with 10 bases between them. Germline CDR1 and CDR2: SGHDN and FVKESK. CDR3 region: CASSPTRSQETQYF. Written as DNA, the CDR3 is TGTGCCAGCAGCCCGACTAGGAGCCAAGAGACCCAGTACTTC.

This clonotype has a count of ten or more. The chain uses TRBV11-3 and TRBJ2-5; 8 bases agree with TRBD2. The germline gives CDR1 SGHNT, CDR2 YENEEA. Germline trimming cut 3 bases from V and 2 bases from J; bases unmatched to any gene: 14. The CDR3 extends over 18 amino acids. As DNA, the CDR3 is TGTGCCAGCAGCTTTAGTCGCGATCTAGCGGGTTCGCAAGAGACCCAGTACTTC. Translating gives CASSFSRDLAGSQETQYF.

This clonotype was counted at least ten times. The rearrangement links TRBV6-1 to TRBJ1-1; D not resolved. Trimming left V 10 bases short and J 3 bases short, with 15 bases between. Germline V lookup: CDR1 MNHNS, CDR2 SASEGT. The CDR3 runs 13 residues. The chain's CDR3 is CAITQMGDTEAFF. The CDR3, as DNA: TGTGCCATCACCCAAATGGGAGACACTGAAGCTTTCTTT.

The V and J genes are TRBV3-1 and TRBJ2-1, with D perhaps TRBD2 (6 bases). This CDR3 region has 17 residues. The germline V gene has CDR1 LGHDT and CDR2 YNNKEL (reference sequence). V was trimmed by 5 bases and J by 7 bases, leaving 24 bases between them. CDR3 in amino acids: CASSSSVGAGTWNEQFF. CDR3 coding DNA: TGTGCCAGCAGCTCTTCGGTCGGAGCGGGTACTTGGAATGAGCAGTTCTTC.

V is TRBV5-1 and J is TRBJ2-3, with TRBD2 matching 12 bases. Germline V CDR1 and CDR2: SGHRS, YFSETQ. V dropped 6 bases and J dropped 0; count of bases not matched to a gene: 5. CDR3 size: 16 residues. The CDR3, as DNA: TGCGCCAGCAAGGGACTAGCGGGCCTTAGCACAGATACGCAGTATTTT. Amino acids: CASKGLAGLSTDTQYF.

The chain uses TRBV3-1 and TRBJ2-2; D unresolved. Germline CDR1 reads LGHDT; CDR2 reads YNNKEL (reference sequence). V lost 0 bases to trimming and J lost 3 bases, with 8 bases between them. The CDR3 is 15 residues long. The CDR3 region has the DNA TGTGCCAGCAGCCAAGATCAAGTCCACACCGGGGAGCTGTTTTTT. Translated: CASSQDQVHTGELFF. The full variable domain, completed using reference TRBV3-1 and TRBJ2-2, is DTAVSQTPKYLVTQMGNDKSIKCEQNLGHDTMYWYKQDSKKFLKIMFSYNNKELIINETVPNRFSPKSPDKAHLNLHINSLELGDSAVYFCASSQDQVHTGELFFGEGSRLTVL.